Listed below are T cell receptor beta chains from one sample, sequenced in a study of CXCR3-negative and CXCR3-positive naive CD8 T cells. With the 5' RACE reads reprocessed, TCRdb shows one record per CDR3 protein and no DNA. The sample shows 85,000 to 130,000 distinct CDR3 sequences, and 0.3% to 0.4% sits with its ten largest clones. Sequencing input: naive CXCR3+ CD8+ T cells from blood. The receptors were gathered from a human donor in good health. Some clones in this sample may be carry-over from other donors' samples. The CDR3 runs from the conserved cysteine through the conserved F or W.

>TRBJ2-1|TRBV7-9
CASSLQPPGLAGSSEQFF
>TRBJ2-7|TRBV28
CASSLRATIADEQYF
>TRBJ2-1|TRBV28
CASSFVQNEQFF
>TRBJ2-5|TRBV28
CASRGLAGGRYTETQYF
>TRBJ2-1|TRBV10-1
CASSDSGGRYNEQFF
>TRBJ2-1|TRBV7-9
CASLGDTNEQFF
>TRBJ2-7|TRBV28
CASSAGTTFPPYEQYF
>TRBJ2-7|TRBV7-8
CASSYIGDEQYF
>TRBJ2-1|TRBV29-1
CSVEDGGYNEQFF
>TRBJ2-7|TRBV4-3
CASSQDRVAYEQYF
>TRBJ2-1|TRBV20-1
CSARGLYYEQFF
>TRBJ1-1|TRBV6-6
CASSYPNPGHLNTEAFF
>TRBJ1-1|TRBV4-2
CASSQAMTGFEAFF
>TRBJ1-1|TRBV29-1
CSVNQGARGTEAFF
>TRBJ1-1|TRBV6-1
CASSELNTEAFF
>TRBJ2-6|TRBV29-1
CSVLLSGANVLTF
>TRBJ2-6|TRBV28
CASSSSGVSGANVLTF
>TRBJ2-7|TRBV29-1
CSVEVGDRQSYEQYF
>TRBJ2-5|TRBV7-9
CASSPPRTGPLQETQYF
>TRBJ1-4|TRBV7-9
CASSFHSPGTATNEKLFF
>TRBJ1-2|TRBV29-1
CSVEDLNYGYTF
>TRBJ1-1|TRBV28
CASRQGQNTEAFF
>TRBJ2-2|TRBV12-3/TRBV12-4
CASGAGTGELFF
>TRBJ1-5|TRBV7-9
CASSLGNNQPQHF
>TRBJ2-7|TRBV11-2
CASSLVGTVHEQYF
>TRBJ2-1|TRBV4-1
CASSQWLPGQGSVNEQFF
>TRBJ2-7|TRBV20-1
CSARDGAGGGYEQYF
>TRBJ2-4|TRBV20-1
CSARDRLPENIQYF
>TRBJ1-1|TRBV10-3
CAIKDSSTEAFF
>TRBJ2-1|TRBV5-1
CASSFWVGGSYNEQFF
>TRBJ2-7|TRBV2
CASSEGTSAGGYEQYF
>TRBJ1-4|TRBV30
CAWRNSARGEKLFF
>TRBJ2-5|TRBV7-9
CASSPLTGGSETQYF
>TRBJ1-1|TRBV12-3/TRBV12-4
CASRSRQEVEAFF
>TRBJ1-3|TRBV29-1
CSVEVDWGRGISGNTIYF
>TRBJ2-7|TRBV28
CASSFRVSGGDEQYF
>TRBJ2-7|TRBV28
CAASGAAASYEQYF
>TRBJ1-2|TRBV29-1
CSVANSNYGYTF
>TRBJ2-5|TRBV7-9
CASSLRWDWEQETQYF
>TRBJ2-5|TRBV20-1
CSVPMPEQDQETQYF
>TRBJ1-1|TRBV7-9
CASSPTQTGVHTEAFF
>TRBJ1-3|TRBV20-1
CSARAGAGSGNTIYF
>TRBJ2-1|TRBV27
CASSLPGNEQFF
>TRBJ1-2|TRBV18
CASSPGQGDYGYTF
>TRBJ2-3|TRBV20-1
CSADDSGESDTQYF
>TRBJ2-1|TRBV12-3/TRBV12-4
CASRSYNEQFF
>TRBJ2-7|TRBV7-9
CASSGTSGRLGSYEQYF